These T cell receptor beta chains were read from a single sample in a study of shared clonotypes between healthy human individuals. TCRdb's table, derived via immunoSEQ multiplex PCR, lists solely in-frame clones and lacks some. Here the sample spans under 850,000 clones, almost 95% being singletons. The sequenced material came from naive CD8+ T cells sorted from blood. The receptors derive from a man younger than 45 in good health. Each CDR3 is given with its conserved first and last residue. The order of the fields is D gene, V gene, CDR3 protein. A D gene is named only where the DNA matches it firmly.

>-|TRBV7-6
CASSISISSYEQYF
>-|TRBV6-5
CASKKVLSSYNEQFF
>TRBD1|TRBV30
CASTGDNEKLFF
>-|TRBV9
CASSVDGGPMQPQHF
>TRBD2|TRBV7-9
CASSRTSGRAVETQYF
>-|TRBV25-1
CASSPRMGIETQYF
>TRBD1|TRBV29-1
CSVDRESTGELFF
>TRBD2|TRBV5-4
CASSLGLAAYNEQFF
>-|TRBV27
CASSLSVTGPQHF
>-|TRBV5-5
CASSFRYEQYF
>-|TRBV29-1
CSVRSSRNEQFF
>-|TRBV29-1
CSVGPRGADLETQYF
>-|TRBV29-1
CSVEMWGIQSGELFF
>-|TRBV2
CASIRTGAKDTQYF
>TRBD1|TRBV15
CATSRSGTGINEQFF
>-|TRBV6-1
CASRRRNLSYEQYF
>-|TRBV19
CATKGTGYGYTF